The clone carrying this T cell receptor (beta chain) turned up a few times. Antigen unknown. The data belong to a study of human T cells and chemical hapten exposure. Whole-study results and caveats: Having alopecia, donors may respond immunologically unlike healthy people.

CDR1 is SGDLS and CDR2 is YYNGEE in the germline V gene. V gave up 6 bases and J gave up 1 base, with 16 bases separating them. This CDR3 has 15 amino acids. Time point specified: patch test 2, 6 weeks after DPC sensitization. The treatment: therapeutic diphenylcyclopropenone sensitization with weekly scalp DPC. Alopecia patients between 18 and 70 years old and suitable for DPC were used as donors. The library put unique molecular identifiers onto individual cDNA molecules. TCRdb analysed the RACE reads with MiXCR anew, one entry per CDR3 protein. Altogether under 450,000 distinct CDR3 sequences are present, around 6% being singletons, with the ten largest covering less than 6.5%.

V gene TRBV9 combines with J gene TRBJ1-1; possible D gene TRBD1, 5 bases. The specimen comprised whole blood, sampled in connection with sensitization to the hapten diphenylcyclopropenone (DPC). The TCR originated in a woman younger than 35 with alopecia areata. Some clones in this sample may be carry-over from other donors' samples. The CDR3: CASTINPTANTEAFF. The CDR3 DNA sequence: TGTGCCAGCACCATAAACCCGACAGCGAACACTGAAGCTTTCTTT.